Listed here is a single TCR beta chain. This sample is part of a study of control samples from healthy donors and cancer patients. Profiled with immunoSEQ multiplex PCR; TCRdb holds only in-frame clones, not every one. Here the sample spans more than 100,000 clones, 85% to 95% being singletons. Sequenced input: blood. This receptor was obtained from a man younger than 30 in good health.

The CDR3 DNA follows: TGTGCCAGCAGGGGGGGGGTCTTGGAGCAGTTCTTC. The encoded protein is CASRGGVLEQFF. The chain carries TRBV2 and TRBJ2-1; 7 positions match TRBD2. Trimming removed 6 bases from V and 10 bases from J; junction bases left unmatched: 6. Germline V gives CDR1 SNHLY, CDR2 FYNNEI. This CDR3 is built from 12 residues.